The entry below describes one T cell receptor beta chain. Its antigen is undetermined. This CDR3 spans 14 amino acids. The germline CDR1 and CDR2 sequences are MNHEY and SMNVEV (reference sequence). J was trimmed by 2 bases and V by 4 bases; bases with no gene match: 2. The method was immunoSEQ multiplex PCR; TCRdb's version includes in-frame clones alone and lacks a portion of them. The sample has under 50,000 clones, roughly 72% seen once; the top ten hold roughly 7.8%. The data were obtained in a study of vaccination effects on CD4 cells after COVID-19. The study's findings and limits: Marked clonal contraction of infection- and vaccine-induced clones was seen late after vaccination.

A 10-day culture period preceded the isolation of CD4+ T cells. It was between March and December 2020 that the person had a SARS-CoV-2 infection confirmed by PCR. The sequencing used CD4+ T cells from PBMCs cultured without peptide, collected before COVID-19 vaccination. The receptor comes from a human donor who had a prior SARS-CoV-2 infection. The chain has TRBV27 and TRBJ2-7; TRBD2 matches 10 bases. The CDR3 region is CASSYTSGAYEQYF. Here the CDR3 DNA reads TGTGCCAGCAGTTACACTAGCGGGGCCTACGAGCAGTACTTC.